The clone carrying this T cell receptor (beta chain) has more than one count but fewer than ten. This CDR3 contains 16 residues. Germline V gives CDR1 LGHNA, CDR2 YSLEER. V was pared by 3 bases and J by 5 bases, with 16 bases between. TCRdb redid the calling of the RACE reads with MiXCR, one entry per CDR3 protein. The data show about 270,000 distinct CDR3 sequences, 7.5% to 8% seen once. These data originate in a study of human T cells and chemical hapten exposure. Time point described: pre-sensitization, week 0. Noted treatment: therapeutic diphenylcyclopropenone sensitization with weekly scalp DPC. This chain links TRBV4-3 with TRBJ1-4, with D perhaps TRBD1 (6 bases). The sample in question was whole blood, obtained in connection with sensitization to the hapten diphenylcyclopropenone (DPC). The source of this sequence is a man between 18 and 29 years old with alopecia areata. Some clones in this sample may be carry-over from other donors' samples. The CDR3 coding sequence is TGCGCCAGCAGCCACGCTTCAAAACAGGGAAATGAAAAACTGTTTTTT. Protein sequence: CASSHASKQGNEKLFF.